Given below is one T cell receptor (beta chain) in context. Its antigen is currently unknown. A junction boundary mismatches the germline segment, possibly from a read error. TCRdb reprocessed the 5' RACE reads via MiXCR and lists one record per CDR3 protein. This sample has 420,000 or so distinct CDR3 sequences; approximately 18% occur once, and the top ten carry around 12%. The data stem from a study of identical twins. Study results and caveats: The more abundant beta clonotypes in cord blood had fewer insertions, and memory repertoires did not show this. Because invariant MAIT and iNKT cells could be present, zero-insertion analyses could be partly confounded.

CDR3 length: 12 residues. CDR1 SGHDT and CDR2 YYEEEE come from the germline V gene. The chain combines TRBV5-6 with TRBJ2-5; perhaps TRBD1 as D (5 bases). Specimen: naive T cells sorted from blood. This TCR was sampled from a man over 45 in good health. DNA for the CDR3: TGTGCCAGCAGCCGAGGCGTATGGGGCCTGGACTTC. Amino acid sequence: CASSRGVWGLDF.